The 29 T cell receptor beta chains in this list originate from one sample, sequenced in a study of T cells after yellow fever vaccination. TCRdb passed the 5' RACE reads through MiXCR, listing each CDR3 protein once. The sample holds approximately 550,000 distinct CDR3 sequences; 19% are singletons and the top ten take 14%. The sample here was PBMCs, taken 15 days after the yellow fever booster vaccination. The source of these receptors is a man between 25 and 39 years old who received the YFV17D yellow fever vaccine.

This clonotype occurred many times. The CDR3 bases are TGTGCCACCAGCAGAGCCTCGGACGGAGGCACTGAAGCTTTCTTT. Translating it yields CATSRASDGGTEAFF. The chain links TRBV15 to TRBJ1-1; unclear D gene. Germline loops: CDR1 LNHNV, CDR2 YYDKDF (reference sequence). The germline V and J ends were trimmed by 1 base and 4 bases, with 13 bases remaining between them. The CDR3 loop spans 15 amino acids.

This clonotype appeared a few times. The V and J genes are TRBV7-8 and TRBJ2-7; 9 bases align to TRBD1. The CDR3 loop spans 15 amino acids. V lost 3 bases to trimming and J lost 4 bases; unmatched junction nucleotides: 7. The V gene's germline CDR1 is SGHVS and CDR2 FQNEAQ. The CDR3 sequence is CASSFGTGREYEQYF. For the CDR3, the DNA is TGTGCCAGCAGCTTCGGGACAGGGCGTGAATACGAGCAGTACTTC.

CDR3 DNA sequence: TGCAGTGCTAGATCCCACGGGGCCGTTGAGACCCAGTACTTC. Its translation: CSARSHGAVETQYF. V gene TRBV20-1 combines with J gene TRBJ2-5, with D perhaps given as TRBD1 or TRBD2 (5 bases each). Trimming shortened V by 2 bases and J by 5 bases, and 15 bases separated the two germline ends. The germline V gene has CDR1 DFQATT and CDR2 SNEGSKA (reference sequence). The CDR3 loop spans 14 amino acids.

CDR3 DNA sequence: TGCAGTGCTAGCCCCCAATCCGGGACAGGGGACTCCTACGAGCAGTACTTC. It is translated as CSASPQSGTGDSYEQYF. This chain joins TRBV20-1 and TRBJ2-7, with TRBD1 matching 10 bases. This CDR3 is 17 amino acids long. V shed 3 bases and J 0 bases; nucleotides not matched to a gene: 11. Germline V gene sequence: CDR1 DFQATT, CDR2 SNEGSKA (reference sequence).

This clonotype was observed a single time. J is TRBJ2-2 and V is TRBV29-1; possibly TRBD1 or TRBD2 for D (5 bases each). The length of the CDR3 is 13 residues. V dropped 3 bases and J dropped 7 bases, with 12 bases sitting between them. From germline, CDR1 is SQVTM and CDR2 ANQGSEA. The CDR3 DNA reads TGCAGCGTTGAGAGGGGTAATCGCGGGGAGCTGTTTTTT. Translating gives CSVERGNRGELFF.

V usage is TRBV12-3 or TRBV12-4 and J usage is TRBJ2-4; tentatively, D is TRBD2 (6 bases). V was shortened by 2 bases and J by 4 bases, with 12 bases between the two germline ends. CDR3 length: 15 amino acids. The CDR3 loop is CASSLTAGLKNIQYF. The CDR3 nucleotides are TGTGCCAGCAGTTTAACAGCGGGCCTGAAAAACATTCAGTACTTC.

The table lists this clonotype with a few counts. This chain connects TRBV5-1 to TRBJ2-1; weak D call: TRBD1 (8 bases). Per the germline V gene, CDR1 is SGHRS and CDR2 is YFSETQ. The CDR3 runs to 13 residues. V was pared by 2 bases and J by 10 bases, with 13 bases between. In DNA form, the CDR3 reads TGCGCCAGCAGCTTCGGACAGGGAGGGGAGCAGTTCTTC. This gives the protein CASSFGQGGEQFF. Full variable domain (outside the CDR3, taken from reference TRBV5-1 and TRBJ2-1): KAGVTQTPRYLIKTRGQQVTLSCSPISGHRSVSWYQQTPGQGLQFLFEYFSETQRNKGNFPGRFSGRQFSNSRSEMNVSTLELGDSALYLCASSFGQGGEQFFGPGTRLTVL.

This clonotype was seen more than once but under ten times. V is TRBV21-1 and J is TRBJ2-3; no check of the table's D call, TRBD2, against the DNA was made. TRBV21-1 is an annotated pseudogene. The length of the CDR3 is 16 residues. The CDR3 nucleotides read TGTGCCAGCAGCGGCCGGACTAGCGGGAGTGCAGATACGCAGTATTTT. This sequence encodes CASSGRTSGSADTQYF.

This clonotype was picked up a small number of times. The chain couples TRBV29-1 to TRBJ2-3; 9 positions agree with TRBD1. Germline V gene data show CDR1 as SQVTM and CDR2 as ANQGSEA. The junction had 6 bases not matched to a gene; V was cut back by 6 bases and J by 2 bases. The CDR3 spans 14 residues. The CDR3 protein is CSVPGTGLTDTQYF. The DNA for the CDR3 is TGCAGCGTACCCGGGACAGGGCTCACAGATACGCAGTATTTT.

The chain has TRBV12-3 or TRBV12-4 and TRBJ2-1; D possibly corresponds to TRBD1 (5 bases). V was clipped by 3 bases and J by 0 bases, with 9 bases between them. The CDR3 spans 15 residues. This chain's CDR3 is CASSFQGASYNEQFF. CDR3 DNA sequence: TGTGCCAGCAGTTTTCAAGGGGCCTCCTACAATGAGCAGTTCTTC.

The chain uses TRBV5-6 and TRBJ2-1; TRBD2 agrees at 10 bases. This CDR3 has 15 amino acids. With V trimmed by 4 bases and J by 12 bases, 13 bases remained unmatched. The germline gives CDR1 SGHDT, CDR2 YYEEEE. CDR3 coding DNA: TGTGCCAGCAGCCCACCCCTCAGCGGGGGGGCTTGGCAGTTCTTC. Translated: CASSPPLSGGAWQFF.

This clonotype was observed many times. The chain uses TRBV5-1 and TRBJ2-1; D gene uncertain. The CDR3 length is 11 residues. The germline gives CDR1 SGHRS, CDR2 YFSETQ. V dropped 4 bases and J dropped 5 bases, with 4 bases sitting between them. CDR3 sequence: CASSLNNEQFF. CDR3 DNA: TGCGCCAGCAGCCTTAACAATGAGCAGTTCTTC. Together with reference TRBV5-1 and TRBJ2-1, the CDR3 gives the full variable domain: KAGVTQTPRYLIKTRGQQVTLSCSPISGHRSVSWYQQTPGQGLQFLFEYFSETQRNKGNFPGRFSGRQFSNSRSEMNVSTLELGDSALYLCASSLNNEQFFGPGTRLTVL.

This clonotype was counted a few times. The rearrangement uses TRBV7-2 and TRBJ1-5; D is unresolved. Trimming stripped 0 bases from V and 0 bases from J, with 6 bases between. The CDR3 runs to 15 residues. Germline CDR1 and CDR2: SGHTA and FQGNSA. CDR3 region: CASSLARGSNQPQHF. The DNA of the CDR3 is TGTGCCAGCAGCTTAGCGCGGGGTAGCAATCAGCCCCAGCATTTT.

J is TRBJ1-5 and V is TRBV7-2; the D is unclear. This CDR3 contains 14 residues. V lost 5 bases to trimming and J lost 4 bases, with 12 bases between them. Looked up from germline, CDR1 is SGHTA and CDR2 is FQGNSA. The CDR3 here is CASSLDIVNQPQHF. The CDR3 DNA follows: TGTGCCAGCAGCCTAGACATAGTAAATCAGCCCCAGCATTTT.

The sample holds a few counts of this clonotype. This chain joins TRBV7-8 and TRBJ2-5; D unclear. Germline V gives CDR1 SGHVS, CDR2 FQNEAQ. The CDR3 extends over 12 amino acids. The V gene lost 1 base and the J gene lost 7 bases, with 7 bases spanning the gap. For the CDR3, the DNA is TGTGCCAGCAGCTTAGTTAAGTCGACCCAGTACTTC. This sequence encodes CASSLVKSTQYF.

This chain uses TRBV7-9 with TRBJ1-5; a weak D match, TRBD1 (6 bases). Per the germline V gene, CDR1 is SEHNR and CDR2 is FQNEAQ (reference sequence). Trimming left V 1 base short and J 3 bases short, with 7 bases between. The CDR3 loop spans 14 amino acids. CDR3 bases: TGTGCCAGCAGCTTAGGGGGGGCCAATCAGCCCCAGCATTTT. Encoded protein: CASSLGGANQPQHF. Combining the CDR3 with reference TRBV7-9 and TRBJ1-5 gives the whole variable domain DTGVSQNPRHKITKRGQNVTFRCDPISEHNRLYWYRQTLGQGPEFLTYFQNEAQLEKSRLLSDRFSAERPKGSFSTLEIQRTEQGDSAMYLCASSLGGANQPQHFGDGTRLSIL.

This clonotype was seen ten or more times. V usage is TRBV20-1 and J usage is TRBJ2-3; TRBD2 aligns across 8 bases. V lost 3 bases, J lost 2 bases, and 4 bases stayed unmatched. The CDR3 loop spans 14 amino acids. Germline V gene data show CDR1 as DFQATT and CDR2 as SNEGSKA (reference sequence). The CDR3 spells CSARTGGNTDTQYF. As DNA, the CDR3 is TGCAGTGCTAGGACGGGAGGGAACACAGATACGCAGTATTTT.

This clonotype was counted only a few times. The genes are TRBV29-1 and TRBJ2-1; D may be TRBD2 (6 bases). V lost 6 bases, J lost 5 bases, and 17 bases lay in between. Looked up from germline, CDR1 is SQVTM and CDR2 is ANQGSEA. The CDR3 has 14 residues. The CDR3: CSVLGLNSNNEQFF. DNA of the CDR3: TGCAGCGTCCTCGGACTAAACTCAAACAATGAGCAGTTCTTC.

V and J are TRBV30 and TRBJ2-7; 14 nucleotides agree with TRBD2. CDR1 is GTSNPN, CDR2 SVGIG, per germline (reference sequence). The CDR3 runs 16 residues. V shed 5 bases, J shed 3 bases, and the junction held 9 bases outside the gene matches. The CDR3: CAWEGGLAGGGYEQYF. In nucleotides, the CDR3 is TGTGCCTGGGAGGGAGGACTAGCGGGAGGAGGCTACGAGCAGTACTTC.

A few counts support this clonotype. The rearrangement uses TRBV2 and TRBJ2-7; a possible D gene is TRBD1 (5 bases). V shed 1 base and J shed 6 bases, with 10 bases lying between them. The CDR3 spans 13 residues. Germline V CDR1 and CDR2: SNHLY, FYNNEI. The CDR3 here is CASSEVSGREQYF. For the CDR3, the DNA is TGTGCCAGCAGTGAAGTATCAGGGCGCGAGCAGTACTTC.

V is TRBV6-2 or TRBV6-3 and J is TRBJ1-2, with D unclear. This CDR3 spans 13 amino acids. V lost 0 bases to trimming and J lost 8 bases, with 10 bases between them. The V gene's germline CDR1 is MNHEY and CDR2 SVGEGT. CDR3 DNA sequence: TGTGCCAGCAGTTACTCGACCCTCGCGGGCTACACCTTC. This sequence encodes CASSYSTLAGYTF.

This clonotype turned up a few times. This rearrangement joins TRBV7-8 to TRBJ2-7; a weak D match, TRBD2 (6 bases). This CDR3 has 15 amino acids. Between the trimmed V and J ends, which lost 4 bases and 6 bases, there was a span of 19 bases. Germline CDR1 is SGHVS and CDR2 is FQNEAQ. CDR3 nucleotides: TGTGCCAGCAGCTCCATTTACGGGAGAACGGGCGAGCAGTACTTC. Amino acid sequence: CASSSIYGRTGEQYF. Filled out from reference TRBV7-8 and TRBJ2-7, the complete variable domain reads GAGVSQSPRYKVAKRGQDVALRCDPISGHVSLFWYQQALGQGPEFLTYFQNEAQLDKSGLPSDRFFAERPEGSVSTLKIQRTQQEDSAVYLCASSSIYGRTGEQYFGPGTRLTVT.

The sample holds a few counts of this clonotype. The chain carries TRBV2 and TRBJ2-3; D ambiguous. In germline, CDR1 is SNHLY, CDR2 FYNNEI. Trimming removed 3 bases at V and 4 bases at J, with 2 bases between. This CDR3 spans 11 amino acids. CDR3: CASSESDTQYF. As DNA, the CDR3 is TGTGCCAGCAGTGAGTCAGATACGCAGTATTTT. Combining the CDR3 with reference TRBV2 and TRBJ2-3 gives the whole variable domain EPEVTQTPSHQVTQMGQEVILRCVPISNHLYFYWYRQILGQKVEFLVSFYNNEISEKSEIFDDQFSVERPDGSNFTLKIRSTKLEDSAMYFCASSESDTQYFGPGTRLTVL.

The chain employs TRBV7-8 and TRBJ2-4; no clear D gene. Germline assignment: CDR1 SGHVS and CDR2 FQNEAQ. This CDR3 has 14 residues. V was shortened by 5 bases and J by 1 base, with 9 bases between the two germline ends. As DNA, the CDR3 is TGTGCCAGCAGCAACGTGGGGGCCAAAAACATTCAGTACTTC. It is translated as CASSNVGAKNIQYF.

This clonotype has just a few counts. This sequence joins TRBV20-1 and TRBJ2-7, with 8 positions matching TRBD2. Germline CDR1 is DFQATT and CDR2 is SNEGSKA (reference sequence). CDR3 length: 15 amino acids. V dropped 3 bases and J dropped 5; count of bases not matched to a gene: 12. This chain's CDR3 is CSARLYASGYNEQYF. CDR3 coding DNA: TGCAGTGCTAGGCTGTATGCTAGCGGGTATAACGAGCAGTACTTC.

The CDR3 DNA reads as TGTGCCAGCAGTTTACTTGGAGGGAGACTGAAATACAATGAGCAGTTCTTC. Translation gives CASSLLGGRLKYNEQFF. This sequence joins TRBV28 and TRBJ2-1, with D possibly TRBD2 on 6 matching bases. This CDR3 has 17 amino acids. Germline V gene sequence: CDR1 MDHEN, CDR2 SYDVKM. The V end lost 2 bases, the J end lost 4 bases, and 18 bases lay between the germline ends.

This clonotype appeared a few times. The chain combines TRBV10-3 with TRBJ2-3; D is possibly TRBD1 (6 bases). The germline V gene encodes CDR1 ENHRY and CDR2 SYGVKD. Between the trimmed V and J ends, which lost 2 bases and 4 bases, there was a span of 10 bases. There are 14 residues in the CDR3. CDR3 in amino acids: CAISEPSGADTQYF. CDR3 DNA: TGTGCCATCAGTGAGCCGTCAGGGGCAGATACGCAGTATTTT.

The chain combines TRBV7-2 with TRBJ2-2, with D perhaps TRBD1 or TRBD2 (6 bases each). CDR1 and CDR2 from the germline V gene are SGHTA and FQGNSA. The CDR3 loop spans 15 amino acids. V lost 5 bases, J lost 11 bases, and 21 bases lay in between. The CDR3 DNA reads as TGTGCCAGCAGCAACACCCTCGGGGGCTTCGGTGAGCTGTTTTTT. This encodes CASSNTLGGFGELFF.

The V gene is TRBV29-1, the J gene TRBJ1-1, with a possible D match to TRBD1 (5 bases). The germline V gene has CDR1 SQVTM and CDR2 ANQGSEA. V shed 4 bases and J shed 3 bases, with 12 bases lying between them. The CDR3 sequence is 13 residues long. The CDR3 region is CSVAYRLDTEAFF. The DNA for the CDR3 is TGCAGCGTTGCGTACAGGTTGGACACTGAAGCTTTCTTT.